This T cell receptor beta chain is drawn from a study of circulating tumor DNA in untreated peripheral T-cell lymphoma. Study overall: Serum was collected at baseline and serially during treatment for tumor TCR ctDNA. Study outcomes and limitations: Despite persistently detectable ctDNA, two patients remained in remission over around nine years. Tumor-specific clonotypes: identified in about four fifths of patients, 86% of baseline tissues. Roughly 37% of serially sampled patients cleared ctDNA after two cycles.

The germline CDR1 and CDR2 sequences are MNHEY and SMNVEV (reference sequence). V lost 1 base to trimming and J lost 5 bases, with 15 bases between them. The CDR3 runs 15 residues. Notes on this clone: Its antigen is not identified.

Profiling relied on immunoSEQ multiplex PCR, and the TCRdb table lists in-frame clones only, not all of them. The profile shows several hundred clones, around 86% of them singletons. Sequences were obtained from cell-free DNA from blood serum. The TCR originated in a human donor with peripheral T-cell lymphoma. The V and J genes are TRBV27 and TRBJ2-7; D might be TRBD2 (6 bases). The CDR3 spells CASSLLPLGGDEQYF. CDR3 DNA sequence: TGTGCCAGCAGTTTATTGCCCCTGGGGGGTGACGAGCAGTACTTC.